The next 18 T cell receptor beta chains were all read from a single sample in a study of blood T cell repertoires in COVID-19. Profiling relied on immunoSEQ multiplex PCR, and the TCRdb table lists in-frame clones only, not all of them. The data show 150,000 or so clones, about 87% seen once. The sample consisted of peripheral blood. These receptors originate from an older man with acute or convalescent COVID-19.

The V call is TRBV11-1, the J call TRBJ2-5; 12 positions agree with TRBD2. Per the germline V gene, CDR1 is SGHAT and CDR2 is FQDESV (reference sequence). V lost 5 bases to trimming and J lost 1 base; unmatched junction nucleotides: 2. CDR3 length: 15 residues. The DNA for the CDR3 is TGTGCCAGCAGCGGGACTAGCGGGCCCCAAGAGACCCAGTACTTC. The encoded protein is CASSGTSGPQETQYF.

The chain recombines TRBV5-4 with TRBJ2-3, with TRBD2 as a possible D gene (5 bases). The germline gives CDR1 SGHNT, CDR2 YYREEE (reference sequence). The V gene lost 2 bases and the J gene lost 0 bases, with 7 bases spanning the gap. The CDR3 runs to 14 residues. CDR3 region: CASSFWTSTDTQYF. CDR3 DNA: TGTGCCAGCAGCTTCTGGACTAGCACAGATACGCAGTATTTT.

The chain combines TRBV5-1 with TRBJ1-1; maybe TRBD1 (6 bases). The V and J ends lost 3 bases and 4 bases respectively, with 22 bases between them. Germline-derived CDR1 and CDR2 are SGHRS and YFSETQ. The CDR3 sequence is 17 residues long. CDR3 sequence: CASSSTGSNIIATEAFF. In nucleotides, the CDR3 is TGCGCCAGCAGCTCTACAGGGAGTAATATTATAGCCACTGAAGCTTTCTTT.

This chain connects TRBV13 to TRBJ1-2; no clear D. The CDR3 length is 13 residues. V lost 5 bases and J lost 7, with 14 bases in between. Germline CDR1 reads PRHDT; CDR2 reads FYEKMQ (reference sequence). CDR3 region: CASSPWERGGYTF. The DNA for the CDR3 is TGTGCCAGCAGCCCCTGGGAGCGAGGTGGCTACACCTTC.

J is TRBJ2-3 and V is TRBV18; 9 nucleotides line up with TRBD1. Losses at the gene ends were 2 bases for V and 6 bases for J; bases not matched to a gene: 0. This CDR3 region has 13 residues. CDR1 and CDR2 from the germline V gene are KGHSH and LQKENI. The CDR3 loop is CASSPGQGDTQYF. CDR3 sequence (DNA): TGTGCCAGCTCACCAGGACAGGGGGATACGCAGTATTTT.

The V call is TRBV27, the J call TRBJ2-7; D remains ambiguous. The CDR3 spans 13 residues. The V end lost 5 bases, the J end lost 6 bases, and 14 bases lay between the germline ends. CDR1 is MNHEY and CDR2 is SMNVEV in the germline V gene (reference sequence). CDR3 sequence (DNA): TGTGCCAGCAGTCCCCTCCGCGCCGTCGAGCAGTACTTC. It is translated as CASSPLRAVEQYF.

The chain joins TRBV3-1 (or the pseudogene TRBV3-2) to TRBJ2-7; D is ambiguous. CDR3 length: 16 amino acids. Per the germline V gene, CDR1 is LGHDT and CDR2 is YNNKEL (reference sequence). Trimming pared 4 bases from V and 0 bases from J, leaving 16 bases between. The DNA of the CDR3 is TGTGCCAGCAGCCCTACCCAAGCGACCTTCTCCTACGAGCAGTACTTC. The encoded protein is CASSPTQATFSYEQYF.

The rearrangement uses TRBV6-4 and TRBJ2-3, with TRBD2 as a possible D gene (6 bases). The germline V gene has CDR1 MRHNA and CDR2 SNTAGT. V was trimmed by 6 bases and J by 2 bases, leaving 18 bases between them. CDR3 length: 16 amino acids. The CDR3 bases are TGTGCCAGCAGCAAAGGCACGGGACTCAACACAGATACGCAGTATTTT. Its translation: CASSKGTGLNTDTQYF.

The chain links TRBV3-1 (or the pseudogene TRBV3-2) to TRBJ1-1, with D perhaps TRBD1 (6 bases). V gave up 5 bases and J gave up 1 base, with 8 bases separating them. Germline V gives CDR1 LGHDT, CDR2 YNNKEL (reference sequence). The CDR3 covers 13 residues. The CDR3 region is CASSATGNTEAFF. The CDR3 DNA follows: TGTGCCAGCAGCGCGACAGGGAACACTGAAGCTTTCTTT.

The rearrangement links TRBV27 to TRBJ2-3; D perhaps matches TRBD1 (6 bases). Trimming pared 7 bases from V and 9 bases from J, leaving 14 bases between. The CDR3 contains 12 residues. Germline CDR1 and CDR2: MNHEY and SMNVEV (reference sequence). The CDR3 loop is CASTQGGKTQYF. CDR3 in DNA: TGTGCCAGCACCCAAGGGGGTAAGACGCAGTATTTT.

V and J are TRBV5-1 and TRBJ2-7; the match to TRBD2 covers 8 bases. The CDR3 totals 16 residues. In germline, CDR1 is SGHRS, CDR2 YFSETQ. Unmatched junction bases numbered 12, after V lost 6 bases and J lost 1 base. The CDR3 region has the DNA TGCGCCAGCACCCTTGGCGGTACTAGCGGTTCCTACGAGCAGTACTTC. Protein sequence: CASTLGGTSGSYEQYF. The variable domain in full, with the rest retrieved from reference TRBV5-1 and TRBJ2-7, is KAGVTQTPRYLIKTRGQQVTLSCSPISGHRSVSWYQQTPGQGLQFLFEYFSETQRNKGNFPGRFSGRQFSNSRSEMNVSTLELGDSALYLCASTLGGTSGSYEQYFGPGTRLTVT.

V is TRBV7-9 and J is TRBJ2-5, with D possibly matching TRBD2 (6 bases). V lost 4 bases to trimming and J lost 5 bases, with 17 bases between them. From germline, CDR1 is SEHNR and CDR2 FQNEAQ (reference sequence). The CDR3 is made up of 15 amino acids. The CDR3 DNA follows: TGTGCCAGCAGCTACACCCAGGGTGGGGGGGAGACCCAGTACTTC. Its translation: CASSYTQGGGETQYF.

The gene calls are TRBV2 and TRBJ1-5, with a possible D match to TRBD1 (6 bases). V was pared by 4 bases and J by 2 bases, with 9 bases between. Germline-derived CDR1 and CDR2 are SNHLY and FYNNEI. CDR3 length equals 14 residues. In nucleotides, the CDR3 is TGTGCCAGCAGTGGGGACACGGGCAATCAGCCCCAGCATTTT. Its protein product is CASSGDTGNQPQHF.

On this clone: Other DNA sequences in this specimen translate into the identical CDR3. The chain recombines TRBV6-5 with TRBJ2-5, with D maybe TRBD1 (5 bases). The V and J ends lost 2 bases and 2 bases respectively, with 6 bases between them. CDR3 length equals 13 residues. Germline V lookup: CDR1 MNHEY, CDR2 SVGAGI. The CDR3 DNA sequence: TGTGCCAGCAGTTACAGGGGTCAAGAGACCCAGTACTTC. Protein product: CASSYRGQETQYF.

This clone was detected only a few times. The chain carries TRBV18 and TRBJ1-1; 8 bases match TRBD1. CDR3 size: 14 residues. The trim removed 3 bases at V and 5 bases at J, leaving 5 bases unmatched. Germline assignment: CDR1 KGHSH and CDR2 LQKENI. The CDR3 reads CASSPARGQTEAFF. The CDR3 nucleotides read TGTGCCAGCTCACCTGCCAGGGGGCAAACTGAAGCTTTCTTT.

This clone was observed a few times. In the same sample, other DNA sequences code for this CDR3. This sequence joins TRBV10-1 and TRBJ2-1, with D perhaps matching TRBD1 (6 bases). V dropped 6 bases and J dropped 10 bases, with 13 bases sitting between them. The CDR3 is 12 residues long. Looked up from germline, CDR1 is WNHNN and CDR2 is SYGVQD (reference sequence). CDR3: CASSATGYEQFF. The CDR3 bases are TGCGCCAGCAGCGCGACAGGTTACGAGCAGTTCTTC.

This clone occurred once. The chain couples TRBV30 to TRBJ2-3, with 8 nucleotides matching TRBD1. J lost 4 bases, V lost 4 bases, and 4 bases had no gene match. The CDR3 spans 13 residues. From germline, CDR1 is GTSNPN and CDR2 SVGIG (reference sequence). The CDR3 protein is CAWTGQGADTQYF. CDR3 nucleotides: TGTGCCTGGACTGGACAGGGTGCAGATACGCAGTATTTT.

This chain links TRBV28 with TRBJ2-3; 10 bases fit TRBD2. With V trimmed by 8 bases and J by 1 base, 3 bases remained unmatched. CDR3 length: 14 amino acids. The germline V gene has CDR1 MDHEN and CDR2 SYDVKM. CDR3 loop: CASLAGDGTDTQYF. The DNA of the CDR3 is TGTGCCAGCCTAGCGGGAGATGGCACAGATACGCAGTATTTT.